This T cell receptor beta chain was captured by sequencing in a study of Ad26.COV2.S vaccination and SARS-CoV-2 variants. Notes on this clone: Its specificity is not known.

Findings and limits, study-wide: Non-spike TCR breadth showed similarity between vaccine and placebo recipients.

The table came from immunoSEQ multiplex PCR; TCRdb's copy has only in-frame clones and leaves some out. The sample lists over 130,000 clones, about nine tenths seen once, with less than 6% in the top ten. Between the trimmed V and J ends, which lost 5 bases and 0 bases, there was a span of 19 bases. The CDR3 sequence is 17 residues long. The germline gives CDR1 MNHEY, CDR2 SVGEGT. The rearrangement uses TRBV6-2 or TRBV6-3 and TRBJ1-1, with TRBD1 as a possible D gene (5 bases). This sample comprised peripheral blood, obtained after recovery from COVID-19. The origin of this receptor is a human donor who had recovered from COVID-19. The CDR3 reads CASSALGGGRLNTEAFF. CDR3 sequence (DNA): TGTGCCAGCAGTGCCTTGGGGGGAGGGAGGTTGAACACTGAAGCTTTCTTT.